These 20 T cell receptor beta chains came from one sample sequenced in a study of CD8 T cells in Susac syndrome. With random hexamers, about 0.45 to 1 ug RNA was reverse transcribed. TCRdb passed the immunoSEQ multiplex PCR reads through MiXCR, listing each CDR3 protein once. This repertoire shows more than 65,000 distinct CDR3 sequences, approximately 95% found once; its top ten account for 0.45% to 0.5%. The sample was CD8+ T cells from PBMCs. The receptors were gathered from a human donor with Susac syndrome.

The genes are TRBV7-6 and TRBJ2-7; D unclear. V was shortened by 5 bases and J by 4 bases, with 18 bases between the two germline ends. Germline CDR1 SGHVS, CDR2 FNYEAQ. The CDR3 extends over 15 amino acids. This chain's CDR3 is CASSQGPGVGYEQYF. CDR3 DNA: TGTGCCAGCAGCCAAGGGCCGGGTGTGGGGTACGAGCAGTACTTC.

This chain connects TRBV19 to TRBJ2-1; D possibly corresponds to TRBD2 (6 bases). Germline lookup yields CDR1 LNHDA and CDR2 SQIVND (reference sequence). With 3 bases removed from V and 3 bases from J, the gap between germline ends came to 9 bases. The CDR3 spans 14 residues. The CDR3 is CASSIGGFYNEQFF. The CDR3 DNA reads as TGTGCCAGTAGTATTGGGGGGTTCTACAATGAGCAGTTCTTC. Looking up the rest from reference TRBV19 and TRBJ2-1 gives the full variable domain: DGGITQSPKYLFRKEGQNVTLSCEQNLNHDAMYWYRQDPGQGLRLIYYSQIVNDFQKGDIAEGYSVSREKKESFPLTVTSAQKNPTAFYLCASSIGGFYNEQFFGPGTRLTVL.

The gene calls are TRBV13 and TRBJ2-3; no clear D gene. Germline V CDR1 and CDR2: PRHDT, FYEKMQ (reference sequence). V dropped 4 bases and J dropped 0 bases, with 11 bases sitting between them. This CDR3 comprises 15 residues. CDR3 nucleotides: TGTGCCAGCAGCTCCCATCTGTCCAGCACAGATACGCAGTATTTT. Residues: CASSSHLSSTDTQYF.

The chain uses TRBV15 and TRBJ2-2; 10 nucleotides align to TRBD1. The CDR3 length is 17 residues. The V segment lost 3 bases and the J segment 7 bases; nucleotides outside the gene matches: 11. Germline-derived CDR1 and CDR2 are LNHNV and YYDKDF (reference sequence). CDR3 residues: CATSRALGTGVGGELFF. Here the CDR3 DNA reads TGTGCCACCAGCAGGGCGCTCGGGACAGGGGTTGGCGGGGAGCTGTTTTTT.

The V gene is TRBV27, the J gene TRBJ2-1; tentative D call: TRBD2 (5 bases). This CDR3 region has 17 residues. Germline loops: CDR1 MNHEY, CDR2 SMNVEV (reference sequence). Deletions cut 6 bases from V and 5 bases from J, with 23 bases between. The CDR3 loop is CASSSLINGLSHNEQFF. In DNA form, the CDR3 reads TGTGCCAGCAGCTCCCTTATCAACGGACTGTCCCACAATGAGCAGTTCTTC.

The V call is TRBV29-1, the J call TRBJ1-2; 7 nucleotides match TRBD1. Losses at the gene ends were 3 bases for V and 5 bases for J; bases not matched to a gene: 9. CDR3 length: 14 residues. Per the germline V gene, CDR1 is SQVTM and CDR2 is ANQGSEA. The CDR3 reads CSVDIDRVGYGYTF. The CDR3 DNA sequence: TGCAGCGTTGATATCGACAGGGTAGGGTATGGCTACACCTTC.

This chain joins TRBV20-1 and TRBJ2-1; 15 bases are shared with TRBD2. The J segment lost 6 bases and the V segment lost 6 bases, leaving 6 bases of the junction unmatched. There are 15 residues in the CDR3. The germline V gene has CDR1 DFQATT and CDR2 SNEGSKA (reference sequence). The CDR3 DNA follows: TGCAGTGCCCCCTGGACTAGCGGGAGGGCCAATGAGCAGTTCTTC. Its translation is CSAPWTSGRANEQFF.

The chain combines TRBV30 with TRBJ1-5; a weak D match, TRBD1 (5 bases). CDR1 is GTSNPN and CDR2 is SVGIG in the germline V gene (reference sequence). Trimming left V 0 bases short and J 0 bases short, with 9 bases between. This CDR3 contains 15 residues. The CDR3: CAWSVGAVSNQPQHF. CDR3 nucleotides: TGTGCCTGGAGTGTTGGGGCAGTTAGCAATCAGCCCCAGCATTTT.

This clonotype was seen a single time. V gene TRBV29-1 combines with J gene TRBJ1-1, with D perhaps TRBD1 (6 bases). CDR1 and CDR2 from the germline V gene are SQVTM and ANQGSEA. This CDR3 contains 15 residues. Between the trimmed V and J ends, which lost 0 bases and 3 bases, there was a span of 14 bases. The CDR3 sequence is CSVEDWDTGDTEAFF. For the CDR3, the DNA is TGCAGCGTTGAAGATTGGGACACGGGGGACACTGAAGCTTTCTTT.

The genes are TRBV6-5 and TRBJ2-1, with 11 bases aligning to TRBD2. CDR3 size: 13 residues. The germline CDR1 and CDR2 sequences are MNHEY and SVGAGI. Trimming removed 7 bases from V and 8 bases from J; junction bases left unmatched: 4. The CDR3 here is CASIAGGGDEQFF. Written as DNA, the CDR3 is TGTGCCAGCATAGCGGGAGGGGGGGATGAGCAGTTCTTC.

This clonotype has a single count. V usage is TRBV29-1 and J usage is TRBJ2-1; D unclear. The V end lost 4 bases, the J end lost 6 bases, and 10 bases lay between the germline ends. The CDR3 is 12 amino acids. Germline CDR1 reads SQVTM; CDR2 reads ANQGSEA. This CDR3 is CSVVGRSNEQFF. The CDR3, as DNA: TGCAGCGTTGTCGGCAGAAGCAATGAGCAGTTCTTC.

J is TRBJ2-5 and V is TRBV24-1; D unclear. The germline V and J ends were trimmed by 4 bases and 5 bases, with 7 bases remaining between them. This CDR3 is built from 12 residues. The V gene's germline CDR1 is KGHDR and CDR2 SFDVKD. The CDR3 region has the DNA TGTGCCACCAGTGAGTCTGTGGAGACCCAGTACTTC. This sequence encodes CATSESVETQYF.

The V call is TRBV5-6, the J call TRBJ2-5, with 11 nucleotides matching TRBD1. The germline V gene has CDR1 SGHDT and CDR2 YYEEEE. This CDR3 region has 17 residues. The V segment lost 4 bases and the J segment 1 base; nucleotides outside the gene matches: 9. The CDR3 coding sequence is TGTGCCAGCAGCCCATATAGGGGACAGGGGGTCCAAGAGACCCAGTACTTC. Encoded protein: CASSPYRGQGVQETQYF.

In this sample, this clonotype turned up once. The CDR3 region has the DNA TGCAGTGCTAGAGATCGGCAGACCGAGCAGTACTTC. The encoded protein is CSARDRQTEQYF. The genes are TRBV20-1 and TRBJ2-7, with D unresolved. CDR3 size: 12 residues. Germline values: CDR1 DFQATT, CDR2 SNEGSKA (reference sequence). With 0 bases removed from V and 6 bases from J, the gap between germline ends came to 9 bases.

The chain joins TRBV20-1 to TRBJ1-2; D not resolved. Deletions cut 6 bases from V and 7 bases from J, with 9 bases between. The germline V gene has CDR1 DFQATT and CDR2 SNEGSKA (reference sequence). The CDR3 is 10 amino acids. CDR3 sequence: CSAPEGGYTF. CDR3 sequence (DNA): TGCAGTGCCCCGGAGGGTGGCTACACCTTC.

The chain recombines TRBV15 with TRBJ1-1; no firm D call. Trimming left V 4 bases short and J 4 bases short, with 13 bases between. The CDR3 is 14 residues long. CDR1 and CDR2 (germline): LNHNV, YYDKDF (reference sequence). The CDR3 region has the DNA TGTGCCACCAGCATTCGGGGAATGGGCACTGAAGCTTTCTTT. This encodes CATSIRGMGTEAFF.

This chain uses TRBV10-3 with TRBJ2-1, with no clear D. The germline V gene has CDR1 ENHRY and CDR2 SYGVKD. This CDR3 is built from 14 residues. Trimming shortened V by 2 bases and J by 4 bases, and 9 bases separated the two germline ends. DNA of the CDR3: TGTGCCATCAGTGAGCCCAGGCGGTACAATGAGCAGTTCTTC. It is translated as CAISEPRRYNEQFF.

CDR3 region: CASSGGDEQFF. CDR3 in DNA: TGTGCCAGCAGCGGAGGGGATGAGCAGTTCTTC. The genes are TRBV5-4 and TRBJ2-1, with a possible D match to TRBD2 (6 bases). Trimming shortened V by 4 bases and J by 8 bases, and 7 bases separated the two germline ends. Germline V lookup: CDR1 SGHNT, CDR2 YYREEE (reference sequence). CDR3 length: 11 residues.

This chain joins TRBV7-9 and TRBJ2-5; D is ambiguous. The CDR3 has 11 residues. Trimming removed 2 bases at V and 5 bases at J, with 3 bases between. The germline gives CDR1 SEHNR, CDR2 FQNEAQ (reference sequence). As DNA, the CDR3 is TGTGCCAGCAGCTTAATTGAGACCCAGTACTTC. Translating it yields CASSLIETQYF. Full variable domain (missing parts from reference TRBV7-9 and TRBJ2-5): DTGVSQNPRHKITKRGQNVTFRCDPISEHNRLYWYRQTLGQGPEFLTYFQNEAQLEKSRLLSDRFSAERPKGSFSTLEIQRTEQGDSAMYLCASSLIETQYFGPGTRLLVL.

J is TRBJ2-7 and V is TRBV15; 14 nucleotides align to TRBD2. The CDR3 has 16 amino acids. Trimming cost V 1 base and J 5 bases; bases outside gene matches: 4. Germline CDR1 reads LNHNV; CDR2 reads YYDKDF (reference sequence). CDR3 sequence (DNA): TGTGCCACCAGCAGAGTTACGGGACTAGCGGGAGACGAGCAGTACTTC. As protein: CATSRVTGLAGDEQYF.